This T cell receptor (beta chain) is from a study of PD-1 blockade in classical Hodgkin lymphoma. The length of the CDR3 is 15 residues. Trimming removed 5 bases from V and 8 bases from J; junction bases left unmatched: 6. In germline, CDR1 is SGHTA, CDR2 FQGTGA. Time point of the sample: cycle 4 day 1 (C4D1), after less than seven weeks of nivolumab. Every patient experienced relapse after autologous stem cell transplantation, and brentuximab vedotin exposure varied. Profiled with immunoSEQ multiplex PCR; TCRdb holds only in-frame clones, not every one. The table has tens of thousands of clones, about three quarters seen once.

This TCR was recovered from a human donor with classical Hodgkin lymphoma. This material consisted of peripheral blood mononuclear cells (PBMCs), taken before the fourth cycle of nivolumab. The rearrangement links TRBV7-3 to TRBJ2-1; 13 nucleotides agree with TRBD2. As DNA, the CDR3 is TGTGCCAGCAGCCCCGGGACTAGCGGGAACGATGAGCAGTTCTTC. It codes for CASSPGTSGNDEQFF.